The TCR beta chain described here comes from a study of blood T cells in healthy people across ages. Points from the study as a whole: In these data, TCR beta diversity tracked strongly with naive T cell percentage.

A second 7 to 11 cycle PCR used barcoded and J-beta primers. A minimum of 2.5 million CDR3-containing paired-end reads was obtained for each sample. TCRdb ran MiXCR on the 5' RACE reads and lists one entry per CDR3 protein. The sample carries about 1.8 million distinct CDR3 sequences, about 50% recorded once. Total RNA extracted from each sample amounted to at least 6 micrograms. The germline V gene encodes CDR1 LGHDT and CDR2 YNNKEL (reference sequence). There are 14 residues in the CDR3. With 1 base removed from V and 8 bases from J, the gap between germline ends came to 12 bases. A word on this clonotype: Antigen unknown.

The sequence came from a woman aged 40 to 50 in good health. The chain couples TRBV3-1 to TRBJ1-5; D gene ambiguous. Specimen: blood. CDR3 amino acids: CASSQGWEGKPQHF. CDR3 DNA sequence: TGTGCCAGCAGCCAAGGTTGGGAGGGTAAGCCCCAGCATTTT.